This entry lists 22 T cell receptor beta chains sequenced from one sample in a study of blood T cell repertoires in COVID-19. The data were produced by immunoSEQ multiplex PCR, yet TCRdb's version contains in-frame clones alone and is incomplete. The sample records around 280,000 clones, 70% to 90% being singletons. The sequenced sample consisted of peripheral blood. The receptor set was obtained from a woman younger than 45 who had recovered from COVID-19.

CDR3 nucleotide sequence: TGTGCCAGCTCACCCCCAGGGGGTTTTCTCTACGAGCAGTACTTC. Translated: CASSPPGGFLYEQYF. The rearrangement uses TRBV18 and TRBJ2-7; 7 bases line up with TRBD1. Trimming cost V 3 bases and J 3 bases; bases outside gene matches: 8. The CDR3 is 15 residues long. CDR1 and CDR2 from the germline V gene are KGHSH and LQKENI.

CDR3 sequence (DNA): TGTGCCAGCAGCCAGGGGACAGATACGCAGTATTTT. Residues: CASSQGTDTQYF. The chain uses TRBV6-2 or TRBV6-3 and TRBJ2-3, with D possibly being TRBD1 (6 bases). Trimming left V 6 bases short and J 3 bases short, with 7 bases between. CDR1 and CDR2 (germline): MNHEY, SVGEGT. The CDR3 consists of 12 residues.

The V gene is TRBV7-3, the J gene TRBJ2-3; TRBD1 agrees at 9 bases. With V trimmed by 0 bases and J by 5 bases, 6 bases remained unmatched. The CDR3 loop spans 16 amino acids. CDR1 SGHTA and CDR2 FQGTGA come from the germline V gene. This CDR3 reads CASSLTTTGGKDTQYF. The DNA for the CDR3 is TGTGCCAGCAGCTTAACGACAACAGGGGGCAAAGATACGCAGTATTTT.

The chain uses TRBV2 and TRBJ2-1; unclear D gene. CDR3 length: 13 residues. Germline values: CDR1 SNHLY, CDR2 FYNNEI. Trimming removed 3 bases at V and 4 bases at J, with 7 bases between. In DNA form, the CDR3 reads TGTGCCAGCAGTGATTCGGGTTACAATGAGCAGTTCTTC. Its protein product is CASSDSGYNEQFF. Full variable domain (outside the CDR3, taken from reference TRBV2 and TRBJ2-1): EPEVTQTPSHQVTQMGQEVILRCVPISNHLYFYWYRQILGQKVEFLVSFYNNEISEKSEIFDDQFSVERPDGSNFTLKIRSTKLEDSAMYFCASSDSGYNEQFFGPGTRLTVL.

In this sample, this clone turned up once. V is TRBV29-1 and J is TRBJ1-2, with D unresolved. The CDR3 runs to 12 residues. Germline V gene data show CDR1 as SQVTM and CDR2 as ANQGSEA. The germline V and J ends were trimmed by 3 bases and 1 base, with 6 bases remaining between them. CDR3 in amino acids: CSVDVSNYGYTF. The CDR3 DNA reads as TGCAGCGTTGATGTCAGTAACTATGGCTACACCTTC.

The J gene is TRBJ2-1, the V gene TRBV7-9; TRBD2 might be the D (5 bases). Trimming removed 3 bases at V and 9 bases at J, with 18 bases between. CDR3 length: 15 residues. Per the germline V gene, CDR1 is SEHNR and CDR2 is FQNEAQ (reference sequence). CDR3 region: CASSFADSGHREQFF. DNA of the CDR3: TGTGCCAGCAGCTTTGCGGACTCCGGGCATCGTGAGCAGTTCTTC.

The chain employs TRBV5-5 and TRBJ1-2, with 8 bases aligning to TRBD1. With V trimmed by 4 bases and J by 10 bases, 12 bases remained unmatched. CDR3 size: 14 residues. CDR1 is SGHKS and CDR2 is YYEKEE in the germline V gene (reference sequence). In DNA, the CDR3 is TGTGCCAGCAGCGCTGGACAGGGAACGGTTGCCTACACCTTC. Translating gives CASSAGQGTVAYTF.

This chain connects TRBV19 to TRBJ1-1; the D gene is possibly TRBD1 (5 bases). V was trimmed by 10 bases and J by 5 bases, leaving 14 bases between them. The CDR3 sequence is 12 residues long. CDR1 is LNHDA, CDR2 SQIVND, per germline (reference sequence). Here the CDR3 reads CAIHREGTEAFF. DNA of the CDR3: TGTGCCATTCACCGGGAGGGGACTGAAGCTTTCTTT. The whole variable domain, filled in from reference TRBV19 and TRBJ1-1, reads DGGITQSPKYLFRKEGQNVTLSCEQNLNHDAMYWYRQDPGQGLRLIYYSQIVNDFQKGDIAEGYSVSREKKESFPLTVTSAQKNPTAFYLCAIHREGTEAFFGQGTRLTVV.

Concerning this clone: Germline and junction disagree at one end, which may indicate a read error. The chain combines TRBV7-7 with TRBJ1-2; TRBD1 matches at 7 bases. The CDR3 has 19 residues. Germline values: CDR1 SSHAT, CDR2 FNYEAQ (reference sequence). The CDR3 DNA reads TGTGCTAGCAGCCGAGGGACAGAGGGGTTAGAGGGGGGCAGCTATGGCTACACCTTC. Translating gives CASSRGTEGLEGGSYGYTF.

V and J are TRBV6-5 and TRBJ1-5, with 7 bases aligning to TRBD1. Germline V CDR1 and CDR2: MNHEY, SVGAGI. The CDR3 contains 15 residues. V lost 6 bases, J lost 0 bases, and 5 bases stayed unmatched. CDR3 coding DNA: TGTGCCAGCAGGAGACAGGGTCTTAGCAATCAGCCCCAGCATTTT. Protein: CASRRQGLSNQPQHF.

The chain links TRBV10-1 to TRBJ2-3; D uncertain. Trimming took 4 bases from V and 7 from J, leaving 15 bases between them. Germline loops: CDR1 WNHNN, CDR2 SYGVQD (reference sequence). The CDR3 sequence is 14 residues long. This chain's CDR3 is CASSVGETPNTQYF. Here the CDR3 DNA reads TGCGCCAGCAGTGTCGGTGAGACACCTAATACGCAGTATTTT.

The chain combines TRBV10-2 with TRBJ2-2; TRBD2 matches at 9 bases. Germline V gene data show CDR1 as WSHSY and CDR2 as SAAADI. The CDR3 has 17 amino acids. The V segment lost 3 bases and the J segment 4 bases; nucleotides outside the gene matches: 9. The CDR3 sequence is CASSDNIGGGATGELFF. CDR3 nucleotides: TGCGCCAGCAGTGACAACATTGGCGGGGGGGCCACCGGGGAGCTGTTTTTT.

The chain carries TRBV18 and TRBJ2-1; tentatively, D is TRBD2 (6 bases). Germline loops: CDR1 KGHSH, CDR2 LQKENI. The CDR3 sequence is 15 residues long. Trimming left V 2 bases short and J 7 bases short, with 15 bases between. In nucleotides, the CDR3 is TGTGCCAGCTCACCAATTTCGGGAGCCCGGAATGAGCAGTTCTTC. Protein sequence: CASSPISGARNEQFF.

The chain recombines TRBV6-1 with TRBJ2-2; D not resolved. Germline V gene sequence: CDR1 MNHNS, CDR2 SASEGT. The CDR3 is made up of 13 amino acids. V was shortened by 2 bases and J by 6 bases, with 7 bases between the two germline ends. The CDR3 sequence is CASSEFRAGELFF. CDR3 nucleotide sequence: TGTGCCAGCAGTGAATTCCGGGCCGGGGAGCTGTTTTTT.

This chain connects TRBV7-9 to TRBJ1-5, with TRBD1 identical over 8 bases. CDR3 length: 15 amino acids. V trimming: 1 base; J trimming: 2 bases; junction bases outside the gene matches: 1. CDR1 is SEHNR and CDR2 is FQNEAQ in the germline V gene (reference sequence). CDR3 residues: CASSLVDRGNQPQHF. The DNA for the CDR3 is TGTGCCAGCAGCTTAGTGGACAGGGGCAATCAGCCCCAGCATTTT. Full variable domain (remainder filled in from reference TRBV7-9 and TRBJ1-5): DTGVSQNPRHKITKRGQNVTFRCDPISEHNRLYWYRQTLGQGPEFLTYFQNEAQLEKSRLLSDRFSAERPKGSFSTLEIQRTEQGDSAMYLCASSLVDRGNQPQHFGDGTRLSIL.

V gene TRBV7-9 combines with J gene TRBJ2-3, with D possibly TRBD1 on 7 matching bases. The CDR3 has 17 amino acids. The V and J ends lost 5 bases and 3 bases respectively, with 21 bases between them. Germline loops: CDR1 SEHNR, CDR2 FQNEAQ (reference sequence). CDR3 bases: TGTGCCAGCAGCCCCGTAGGGCAGGGGGACTCGACAGATACGCAGTATTTT. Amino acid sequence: CASSPVGQGDSTDTQYF.

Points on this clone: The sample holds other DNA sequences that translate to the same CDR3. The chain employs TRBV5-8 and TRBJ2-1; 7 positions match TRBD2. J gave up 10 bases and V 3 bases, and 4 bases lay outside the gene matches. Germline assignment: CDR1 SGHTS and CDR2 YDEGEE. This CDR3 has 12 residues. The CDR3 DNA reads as TGTGCCAGCAGCTGGGAGCGGGGCGAGCAGTTCTTC. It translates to CASSWERGEQFF.

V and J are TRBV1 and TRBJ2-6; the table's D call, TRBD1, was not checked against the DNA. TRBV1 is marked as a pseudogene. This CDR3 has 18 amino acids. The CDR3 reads CTSSPRPGTGTGANVLTF. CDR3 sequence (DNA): TGCACCAGCAGCCCACGTCCCGGGACAGGAACCGGGGCCAACGTCCTGACTTTC.

The DNA for the CDR3 is TGTGCCAGCAGCTCCCCCCGGACAGGGGAGGATGGCTACACCTTC. Translated, it gives CASSSPRTGEDGYTF. V usage is TRBV5-4 and J usage is TRBJ1-2; 9 bases are shared with TRBD1. This CDR3 region has 15 residues. After removal of 3 bases from V and 6 bases from J, the junction contained 9 bases not matched to a gene. Germline V gene sequence: CDR1 SGHNT, CDR2 YYREEE (reference sequence).

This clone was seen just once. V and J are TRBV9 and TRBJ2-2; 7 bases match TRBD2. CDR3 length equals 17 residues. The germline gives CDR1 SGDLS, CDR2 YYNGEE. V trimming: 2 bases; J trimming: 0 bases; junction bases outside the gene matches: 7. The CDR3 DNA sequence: TGTGCCAGCAGCGTCCTTCCCCGGGGGGCGAACACCGGGGAGCTGTTTTTT. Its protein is CASSVLPRGANTGELFF. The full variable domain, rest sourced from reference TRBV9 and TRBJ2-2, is DSGVTQTPKHLITATGQRVTLRCSPRSGDLSVYWYQQSLDQGLQFLIQYYNGEERAKGNILERFSAQQFPDLHSELNLSSLELGDSALYFCASSVLPRGANTGELFFGEGSRLTVL.

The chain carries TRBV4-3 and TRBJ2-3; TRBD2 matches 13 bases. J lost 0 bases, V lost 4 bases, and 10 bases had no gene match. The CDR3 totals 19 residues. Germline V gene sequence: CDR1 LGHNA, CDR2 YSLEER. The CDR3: CASSLTLAGGSSSTDTQYF. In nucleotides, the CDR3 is TGCGCCAGCAGCCTTACACTAGCGGGAGGGTCCTCTAGCACAGATACGCAGTATTTT.

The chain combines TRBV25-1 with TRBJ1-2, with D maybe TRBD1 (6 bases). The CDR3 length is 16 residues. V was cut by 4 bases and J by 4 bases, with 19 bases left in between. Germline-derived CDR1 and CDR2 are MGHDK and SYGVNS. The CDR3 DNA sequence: TGTGCCAGCAGTGCACGTACGGGACAACAATTCTATGGCTACACCTTC. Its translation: CASSARTGQQFYGYTF.